Included here is one T cell receptor beta chain sequence, with context. This clonotype occurred a few times. Its binding antigen is unknown. One base away there is no much larger clone; base qualities are not given. The data originate from a study of CD8 T cells in ankylosing spondylitis (dated by TCRdb to the late 2010s). For the wider study: To find TCR variants linked to disease, the study profiled T cell receptor beta repertoires in ankylosing spondylitis patients and healthy donors. In total, the full study cohort was made up of some 100 healthy donors and approximately 27 ankylosing spondylitis patients. Peripheral blood samples were taken, and synovial fluid was additionally collected from ankylosing spondylitis patients. The investigation overall reported the following: Blood from ankylosing spondylitis patients appeared to be characterized by a TCR beta motif made up of several highly homologous amino acid variants. Some of the motif variants had been reported before in the synovial fluid and blood of reactive arthritis patients, a finding that suggests common disease-initiation mechanisms. The disease-linked clones had a CD8+ phenotype and were found at relatively low frequencies in peripheral blood. The disease-linked clones were reported as significantly enriched in matched synovial fluid samples from ankylosing spondylitis patients.

The instrument given in TCRdb is Illumina HiSeq 2500. Quantitative 5'-RACE with molecular barcodes was the method used to prepare the TCR beta libraries. In the original analysis: A new computational method based on a probabilistic model of VDJ rearrangement was used to identify disease-linked TCR variants. TCRdb reprocessed the public reads (quality trimming at Q25 with fastp, clone calling with MiXCR) and kept in-frame beta chains. Each CDR3 protein gets just one entry, which takes the most common genes and DNA from the rows behind it. Clone size and V and J calls follow TCRdb, not the original study. The sample profile shows over 200,000 distinct CDR3 sequences; about 10% of them were found once. The ten largest clones represent roughly a fifth of the sample. Taken from the germline V gene, the CDR1 and CDR2 loops are MNHEY and SVGEGT. The junction shows trimming of 5 bases on V and 5 bases on J, plus 19 bases between the germline ends. Spanning cysteine to phenylalanine, the CDR3 consists of 16 amino acids. Just CDR3 DNA is preserved here, 48 bases in frame from base 1.

The sequenced material came from blood, either unsorted or a sorted T cell fraction (not recorded which). This clonotype originated in a male donor with ankylosing spondylitis or in good health (not recorded which). Recombination joined TRBV6-2 or TRBV6-3 with TRBJ2-1; the D segment might be TRBD1 or TRBD2, since each matches 5 bases. CDR3 loop: CASSRGRDGRNNEQFF. DNA sequence: TGTGCCAGCAGTCGAGGACGGGACGGTAGAAACAATGAGCAGTTCTTC.